This T cell receptor (beta chain) is drawn from a study of blood T cells in healthy people across ages. Study-level background: Template switching picked up about one barcoded beta molecule for each two T cells. Study observations and caveats: Naive CD4+ cell counts and diversity both ran higher in long-lived than in aged donors. A strong correlation between TCR beta diversity and naive T cell percentage was seen.

This clonotype has more than one count but fewer than ten. Its antigen remains unknown. Combining a sample-barcoded 5' primer with a J-beta primer mix, a second PCR ran for about 7 to 11 cycles. TCRdb ran MiXCR on the 5' RACE reads and lists one entry per CDR3 protein. The repertoire holds roughly 800,000 distinct CDR3 sequences, with about 48% as singletons. Germline V gene data show CDR1 as SNHLY and CDR2 as FYNNEI. The CDR3 contains 14 residues. V dropped 3 bases and J dropped 4; count of bases not matched to a gene: 4. The V and J genes are TRBV2 and TRBJ2-3, with TRBD2 matching 7 bases. The sample consisted of blood. This sequence was found in an older man in good health. CDR3 DNA: TGTGCCAGCAGTGAGGGGAGGGGCCCAGATACGCAGTATTTT. It specifies CASSEGRGPDTQYF.